A selection of T cell receptor beta chains follows, all from one sample in a study of T-cell reconstitution after alpha-beta-depleted transplantation in children. From the PCR reads, TCRdb called clonotypes with MiXCR, one entry per CDR3 protein. The sample holds around 300,000 distinct CDR3 sequences, about 9.5% seen once. The specimen was PBMCs, collected before TCRalphabeta/CD19-depleted stem cell transplant. Source of these receptors: a boy under three years old with acute myeloid leukemia, due to receive a stem cell transplant. Each CDR3 is given with its conserved first and last residue. The D gene is left open where the match is weak. Where a row states a size, it is once, few, many or the class of an expanded clone; other rows omit it.

>many|NA|TRBV28|TRBJ1-2
CASSPWTDSHGYTF
TGTGCCAGCAGTCCTTGGACAGATAGCCATGGCTACACCTTC
>many|NA|TRBV29-1|TRBJ2-2
CSVMGGAANTGELFF
TGCAGCGTCATGGGCGGGGCCGCGAACACCGGGGAGCTGTTTTTT
>few|NA|TRBV7-2|TRBJ1-1
CATNKPMNTEAFF
TGTGCCACCAATAAGCCCATGAACACTGAAGCTTTCTTT
>many|TRBD1|TRBV7-2|TRBJ1-6
CASRWDRSSYNSPLHF
TGTGCCAGCAGATGGGACAGGAGCTCCTATAATTCACCCCTCCACTTT
>many|NA|TRBV6-2/TRBV6-3|TRBJ2-7
CASSYPLPPYEQYF
TGTGCCAGCAGTTACCCGCTTCCTCCCTACGAGCAGTACTTC
>NA|TRBD2|TRBV7-9|TRBJ2-1
CASSFEREALDEQFF
TGTGCCAGCAGCTTCGAGCGGGAGGCGTTGGATGAGCAGTTCTTC
>many|TRBD2|TRBV27|TRBJ2-5
CASSHRNSGRIAETQYF
TGTGCCAGCAGTCATCGGAATAGCGGGAGGATAGCGGAGACCCAGTACTTC
>many|TRBD1|TRBV20-1|TRBJ2-5
CSAGASGTGKETQYF
TGCAGTGCTGGCGCCTCCGGGACAGGCAAAGAGACCCAGTACTTC
>many|TRBD2|TRBV29-1|TRBJ2-5
CSVLGTIQETQYF
TGCAGCGTCCTCGGGACTATCCAAGAGACCCAGTACTTC
>many|NA|TRBV5-5|TRBJ2-7
CASSFLGQKQYF
TGTGCCAGCAGCTTCCTCGGACAGAAGCAGTACTTC
>NA|NA|TRBV11-3|TRBJ1-4
CASSLAHRVTNEKLFF
TGTGCCAGCAGCTTAGCCCACAGGGTAACTAATGAAAAACTGTTTTTT
>NA|NA|TRBV28|TRBJ2-6
CASSSRGTLSSGANVLTF
TGTGCCAGCAGTTCACGAGGTACCCTGTCCTCTGGGGCCAACGTCCTGACTTTC
>many|TRBD2|TRBV28|TRBJ2-7
CASSLSGTSSYEQYF
TGTGCCAGCAGCCTTAGCGGGACCAGCTCCTACGAGCAGTACTTC
>many|TRBD2|TRBV12-3/TRBV12-4|TRBJ2-3
CASTDSGRYGDTQYF
TGTGCCAGCACCGATAGCGGGAGGTATGGAGATACGCAGTATTTT
>many|NA|TRBV4-3|TRBJ1-2
CASSQVGAEGYGYTF
TGCGCCAGCAGCCAAGTAGGGGCAGAAGGCTATGGCTACACCTTC
>many|NA|TRBV10-3|TRBJ2-5
CAISESIETQYF
TGTGCCATCAGTGAGTCGATCGAGACCCAGTACTTC
>many|TRBD1|TRBV11-2|TRBJ1-6
CASSPRTGADSPLHF
TGTGCCAGCAGCCCGCGGACAGGGGCGGATTCACCCCTCCACTTT
>many|NA|TRBV20-1|TRBJ2-7
CSAPRNEQYF
TGCAGTGCTCCCCGTAACGAGCAGTACTTC